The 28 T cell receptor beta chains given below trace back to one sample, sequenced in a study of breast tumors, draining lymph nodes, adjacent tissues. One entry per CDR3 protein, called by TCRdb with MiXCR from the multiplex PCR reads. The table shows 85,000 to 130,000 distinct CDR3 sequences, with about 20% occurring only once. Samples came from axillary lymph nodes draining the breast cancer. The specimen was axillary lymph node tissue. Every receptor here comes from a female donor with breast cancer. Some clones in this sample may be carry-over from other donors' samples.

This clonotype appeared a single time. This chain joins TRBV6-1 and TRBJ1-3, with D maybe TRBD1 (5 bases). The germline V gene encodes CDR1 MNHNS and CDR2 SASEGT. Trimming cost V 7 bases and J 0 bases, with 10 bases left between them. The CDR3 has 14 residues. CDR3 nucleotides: TGTGCCAGCACCACCGGGACCTCTGGAAACACCATATATTTT. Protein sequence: CASTTGTSGNTIYF.

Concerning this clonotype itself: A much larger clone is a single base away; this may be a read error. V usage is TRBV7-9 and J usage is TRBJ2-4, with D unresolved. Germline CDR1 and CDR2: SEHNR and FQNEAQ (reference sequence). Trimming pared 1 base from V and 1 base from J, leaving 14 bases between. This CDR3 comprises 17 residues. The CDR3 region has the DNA TGTGCCAGCAGCTTAGTCCTAGGTCCTAGGGCCAAAAACATTCAGTACTTC. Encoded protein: CASSLVLGPRAKNIQYF.

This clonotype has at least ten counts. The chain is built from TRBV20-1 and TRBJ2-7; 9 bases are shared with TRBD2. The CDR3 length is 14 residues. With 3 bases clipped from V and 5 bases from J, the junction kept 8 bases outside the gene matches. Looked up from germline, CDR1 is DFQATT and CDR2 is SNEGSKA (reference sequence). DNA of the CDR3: TGCAGTGCTAGTTTATTTAGCGGGAGCAACGAGCAGTACTTC. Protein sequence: CSASLFSGSNEQYF.

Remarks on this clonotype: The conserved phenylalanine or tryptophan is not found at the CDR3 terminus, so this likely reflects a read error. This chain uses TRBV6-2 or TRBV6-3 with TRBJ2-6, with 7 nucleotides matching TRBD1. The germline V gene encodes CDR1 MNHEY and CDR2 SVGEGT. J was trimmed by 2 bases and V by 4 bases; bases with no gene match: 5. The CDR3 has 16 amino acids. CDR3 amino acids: CASSSHRGPGANVLTS. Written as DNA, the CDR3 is TGTGCCAGCAGTTCCCATAGGGGGCCTGGGGCCAACGTCCTGACTTCC.

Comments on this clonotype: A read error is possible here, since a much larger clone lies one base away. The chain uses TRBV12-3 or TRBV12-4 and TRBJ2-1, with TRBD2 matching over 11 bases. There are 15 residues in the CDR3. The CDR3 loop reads CASRYSGRAYNEQLF. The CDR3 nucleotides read TGTGCCAGCCGATATAGCGGGAGGGCCTACAATGAGCAGCTCTTC.

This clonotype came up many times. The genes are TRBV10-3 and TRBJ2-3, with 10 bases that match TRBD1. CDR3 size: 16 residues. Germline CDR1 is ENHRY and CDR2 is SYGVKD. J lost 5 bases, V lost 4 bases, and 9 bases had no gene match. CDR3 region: CAISATGTGEIDTQYF. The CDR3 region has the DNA TGTGCCATCAGTGCGACCGGGACAGGGGAAATAGATACGCAGTATTTT.

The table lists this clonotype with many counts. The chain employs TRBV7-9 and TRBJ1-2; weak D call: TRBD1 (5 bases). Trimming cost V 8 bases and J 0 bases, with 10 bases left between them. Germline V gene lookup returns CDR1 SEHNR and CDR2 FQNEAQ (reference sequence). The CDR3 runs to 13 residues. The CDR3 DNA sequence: TGTGCCAGCGGTGTGACAGCTAACTATGGCTACACCTTC. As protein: CASGVTANYGYTF.

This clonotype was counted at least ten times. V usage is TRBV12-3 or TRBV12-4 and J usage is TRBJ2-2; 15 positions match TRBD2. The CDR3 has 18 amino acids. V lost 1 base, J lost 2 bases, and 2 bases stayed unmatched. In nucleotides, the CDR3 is TGTGCCAGCAGTTTAGAGGGACTAGCGGGGGGAAACACCGGGGAGCTGTTTTTT. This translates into CASSLEGLAGGNTGELFF.

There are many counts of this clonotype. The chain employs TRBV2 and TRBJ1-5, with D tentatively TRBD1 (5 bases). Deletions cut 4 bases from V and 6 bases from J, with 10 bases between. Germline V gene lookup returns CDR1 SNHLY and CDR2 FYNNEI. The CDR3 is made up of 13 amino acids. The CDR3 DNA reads TGTGCCAGCAGTGGGGACGGGGGTCAGCCCCAGCATTTT. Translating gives CASSGDGGQPQHF.

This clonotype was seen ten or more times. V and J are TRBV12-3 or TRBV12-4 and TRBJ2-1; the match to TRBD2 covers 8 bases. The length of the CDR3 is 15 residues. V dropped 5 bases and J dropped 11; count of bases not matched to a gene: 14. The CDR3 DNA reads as TGTGCCAGCAGTCTCGGACTAGCTACCGCGATGCAGCAGTTCTTC. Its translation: CASSLGLATAMQQFF.

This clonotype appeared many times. The CDR3 DNA follows: TGTGCCAGCAGCGCCGACAGGGGGAACTATGGCTACACCTTC. As protein: CASSADRGNYGYTF. The chain joins TRBV2 to TRBJ1-2; 9 bases fit TRBD1. Germline CDR1 and CDR2: SNHLY and FYNNEI. CDR3 size: 14 residues. The junction had 4 bases not matched to a gene; V was cut back by 6 bases and J by 2 bases.

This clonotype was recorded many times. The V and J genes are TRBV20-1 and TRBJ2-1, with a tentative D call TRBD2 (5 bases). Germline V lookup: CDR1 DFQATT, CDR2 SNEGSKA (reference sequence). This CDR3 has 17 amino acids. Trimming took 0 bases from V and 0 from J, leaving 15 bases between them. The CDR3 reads CSARDWRRDSSYNEQFF. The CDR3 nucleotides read TGCAGTGCTAGAGATTGGAGACGGGATAGCTCCTACAATGAGCAGTTCTTC.

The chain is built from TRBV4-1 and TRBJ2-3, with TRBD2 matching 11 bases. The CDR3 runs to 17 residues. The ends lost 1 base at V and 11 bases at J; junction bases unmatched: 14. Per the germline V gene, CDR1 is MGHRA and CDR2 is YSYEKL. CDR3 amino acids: CASSQVGSGRVADVQYF. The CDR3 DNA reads TGCGCCAGCAGCCAAGTGGGTAGCGGGAGGGTGGCAGATGTGCAGTATTTT.

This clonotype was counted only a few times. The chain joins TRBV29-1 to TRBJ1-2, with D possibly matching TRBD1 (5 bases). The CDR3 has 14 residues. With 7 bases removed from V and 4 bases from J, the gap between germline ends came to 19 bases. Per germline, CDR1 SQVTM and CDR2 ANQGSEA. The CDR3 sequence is CSALGGREGYGYTF. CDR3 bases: TGCAGCGCCCTCGGAGGCAGGGAGGGCTATGGCTACACCTTC.

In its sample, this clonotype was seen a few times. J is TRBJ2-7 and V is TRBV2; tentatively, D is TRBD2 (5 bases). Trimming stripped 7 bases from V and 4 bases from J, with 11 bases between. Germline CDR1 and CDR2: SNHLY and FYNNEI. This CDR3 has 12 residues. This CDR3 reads CASTRASYEQYF. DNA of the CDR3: TGTGCCAGCACGAGGGCTTCGTACGAGCAGTACTTC.

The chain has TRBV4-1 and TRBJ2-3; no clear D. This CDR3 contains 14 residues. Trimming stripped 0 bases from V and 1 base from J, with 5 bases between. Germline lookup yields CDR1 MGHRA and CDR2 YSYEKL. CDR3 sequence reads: CASSQDHGTDTQYF. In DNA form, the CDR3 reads TGCGCCAGCAGCCAAGATCACGGCACAGATACGCAGTATTTT.

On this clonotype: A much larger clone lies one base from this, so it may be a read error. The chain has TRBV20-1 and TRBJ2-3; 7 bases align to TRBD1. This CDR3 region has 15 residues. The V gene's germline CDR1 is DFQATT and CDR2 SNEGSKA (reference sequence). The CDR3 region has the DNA TGCAGTGTTAGAGATTTAGGGGGCAGCACAGATACGCAGTATTTT. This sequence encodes CSVRDLGGSTDTQYF.

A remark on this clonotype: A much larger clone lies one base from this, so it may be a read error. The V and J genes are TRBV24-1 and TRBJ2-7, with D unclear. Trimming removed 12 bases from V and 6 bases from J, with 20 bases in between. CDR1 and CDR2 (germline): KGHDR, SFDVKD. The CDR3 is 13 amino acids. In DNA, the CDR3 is TGTGCCGGCAGTTTCAGCCTAGGGTTCGAGCAGTACTTC. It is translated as CAGSFSLGFEQYF.

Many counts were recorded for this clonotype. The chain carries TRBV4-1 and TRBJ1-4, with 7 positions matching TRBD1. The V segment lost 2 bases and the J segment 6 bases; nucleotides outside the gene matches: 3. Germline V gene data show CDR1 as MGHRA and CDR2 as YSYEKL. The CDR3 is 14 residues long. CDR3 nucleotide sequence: TGCGCCAGCAGCCAATTAGGGACAGATGAAAAACTGTTTTTT. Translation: CASSQLGTDEKLFF.

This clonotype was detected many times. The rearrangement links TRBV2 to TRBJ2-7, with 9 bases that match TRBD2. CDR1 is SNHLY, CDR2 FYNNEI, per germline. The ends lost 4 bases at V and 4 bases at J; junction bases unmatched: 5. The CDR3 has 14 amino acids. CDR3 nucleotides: TGTGCCAGCAGTGGCGGGGGGGCCTTTTACGAGCAGTACTTC. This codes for CASSGGGAFYEQYF.

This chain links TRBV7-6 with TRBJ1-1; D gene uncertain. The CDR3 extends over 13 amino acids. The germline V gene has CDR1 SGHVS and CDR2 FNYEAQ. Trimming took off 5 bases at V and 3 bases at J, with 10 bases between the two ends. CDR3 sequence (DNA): TGTGCCAGCAGCAATTCGGGAGACACTGAAGCTTTCTTT. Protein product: CASSNSGDTEAFF.

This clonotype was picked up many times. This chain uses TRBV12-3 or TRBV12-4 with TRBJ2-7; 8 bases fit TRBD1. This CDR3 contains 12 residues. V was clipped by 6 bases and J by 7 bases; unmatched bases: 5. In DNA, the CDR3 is TGTGCCAGCAGCCCGGACAGGGTTGAGCAGTACTTC. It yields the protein CASSPDRVEQYF.

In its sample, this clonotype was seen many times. CDR3 region: CASSLGRSASTDTQYF. CDR3 sequence (DNA): TGCGCCAGCAGCTTGGGCCGATCCGCTAGCACAGATACGCAGTATTTT. The chain employs TRBV5-1 and TRBJ2-3; D remains unclear. Trimming shortened V by 0 bases and J by 0 bases, and 11 bases separated the two germline ends. The CDR3 covers 16 residues. Germline V gene lookup returns CDR1 SGHRS and CDR2 YFSETQ.

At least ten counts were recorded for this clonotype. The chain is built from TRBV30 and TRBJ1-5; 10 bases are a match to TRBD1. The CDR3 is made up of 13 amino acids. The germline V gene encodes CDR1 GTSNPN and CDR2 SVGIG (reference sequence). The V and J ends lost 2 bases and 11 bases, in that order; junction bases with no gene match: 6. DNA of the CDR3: TGTGCCTGGAGTCCGGGACAGGGGACGGCCCAGCATTTT. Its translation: CAWSPGQGTAQHF.

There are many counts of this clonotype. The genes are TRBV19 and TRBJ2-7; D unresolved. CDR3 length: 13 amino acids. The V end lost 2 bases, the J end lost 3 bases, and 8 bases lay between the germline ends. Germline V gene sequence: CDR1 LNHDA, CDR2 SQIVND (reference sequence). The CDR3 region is CASSITVNYEQYF. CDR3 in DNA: TGTGCCAGTAGTATAACAGTCAACTACGAGCAGTACTTC.

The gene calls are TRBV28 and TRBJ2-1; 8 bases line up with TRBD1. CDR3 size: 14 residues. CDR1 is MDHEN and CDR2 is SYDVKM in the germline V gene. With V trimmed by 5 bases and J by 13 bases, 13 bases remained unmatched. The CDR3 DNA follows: TGTGCCAGCAGTCCCCACACCCCAGGGGGCGGACAGTTCTTC. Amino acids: CASSPHTPGGGQFF.

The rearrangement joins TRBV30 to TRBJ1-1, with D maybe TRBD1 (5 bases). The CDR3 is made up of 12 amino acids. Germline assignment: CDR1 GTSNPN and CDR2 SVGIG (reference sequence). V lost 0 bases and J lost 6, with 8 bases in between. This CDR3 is CAWSVRGAEAFF. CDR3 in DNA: TGTGCCTGGAGTGTTCGGGGGGCTGAAGCTTTCTTT.

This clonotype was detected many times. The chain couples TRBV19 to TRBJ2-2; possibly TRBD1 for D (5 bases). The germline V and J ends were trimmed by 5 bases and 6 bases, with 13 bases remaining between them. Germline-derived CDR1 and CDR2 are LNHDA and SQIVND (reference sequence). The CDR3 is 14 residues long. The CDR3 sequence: CASSGRQSAGELFF. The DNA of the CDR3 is TGTGCCAGTAGTGGCCGACAGTCGGCCGGGGAGCTGTTTTTT.